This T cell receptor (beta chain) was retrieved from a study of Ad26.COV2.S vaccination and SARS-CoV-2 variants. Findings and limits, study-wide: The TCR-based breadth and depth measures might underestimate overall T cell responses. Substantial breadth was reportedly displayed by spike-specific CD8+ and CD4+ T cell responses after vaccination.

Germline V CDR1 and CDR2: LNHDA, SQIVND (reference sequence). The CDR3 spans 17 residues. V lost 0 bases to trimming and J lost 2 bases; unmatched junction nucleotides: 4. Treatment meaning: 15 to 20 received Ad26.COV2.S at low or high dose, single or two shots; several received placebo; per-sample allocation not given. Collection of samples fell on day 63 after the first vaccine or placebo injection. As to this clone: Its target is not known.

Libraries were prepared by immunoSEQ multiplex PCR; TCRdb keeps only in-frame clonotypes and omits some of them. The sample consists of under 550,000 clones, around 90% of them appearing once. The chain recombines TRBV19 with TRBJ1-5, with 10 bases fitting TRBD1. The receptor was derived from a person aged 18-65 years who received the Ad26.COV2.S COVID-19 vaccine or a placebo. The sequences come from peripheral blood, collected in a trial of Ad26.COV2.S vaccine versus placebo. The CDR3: CASSIESGTGGNQPQHF. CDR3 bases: TGTGCCAGTAGTATAGAGTCAGGGACAGGGGGCAATCAGCCCCAGCATTTT. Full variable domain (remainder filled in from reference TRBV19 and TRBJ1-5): DGGITQSPKYLFRKEGQNVTLSCEQNLNHDAMYWYRQDPGQGLRLIYYSQIVNDFQKGDIAEGYSVSREKKESFPLTVTSAQKNPTAFYLCASSIESGTGGNQPQHFGDGTRLSIL.